The 28 T cell receptor beta chains presented below share a single source sample, sequenced in a study of identical twins (dated by TCRdb to about 2016). The library was built by means of 5' RACE. TCRdb records Illumina HiSeq 2000 as the sequencer. TCRdb reprocessed the public reads (quality trimming at Q25 with fastp, clone calling with MiXCR) and kept in-frame beta chains. CDR3 protein sequences are deduplicated, and each keeps its most common genes and DNA. The sample table records roughly 720,000 distinct CDR3 sequences; over 15% of these occur just once. The ten top clones hold approximately 14% of the sample. The same data also contributed to another study, on T cells expressing NK-cell markers.

Material: PBMCs. The receptors shown here come from a woman in her late teens or twenties in good health.

The genes are TRBV7-2 and TRBJ1-2; TRBD1 matches at 8 bases. The CDR3 runs 16 residues. CDR1 is SGHTA and CDR2 is FQGNSA in the germline V gene. Trimming removed 1 base from V and 3 bases from J; junction bases left unmatched: 7. The CDR3 region has the DNA TGTGCCAGCAGCTTAGATCCAGGGGGCCTGGACTATGGCTACACCTTC. Protein sequence: CASSLDPGGLDYGYTF. The whole variable domain, filled in from reference TRBV7-2 and TRBJ1-2, reads GAGVSQSPSNKVTEKGKDVELRCDPISGHTALYWYRQSLGQGLEFLIYFQGNSAPDKSGLPSDRFSAERTGGSVSTLTIQRTQQEDSAVYLCASSLDPGGLDYGYTFGSGTRLTVV.

This clonotype was detected only a few times. In DNA form, the CDR3 reads TGTGCCAGCAGTTTATTCACTTCGTCGGGCTACACCTTC. Protein sequence: CASSLFTSSGYTF. The chain links TRBV12-3 or TRBV12-4 to TRBJ1-2, with D hard to call. V gave up 2 bases and J gave up 8 bases, with 12 bases separating them. This CDR3 is built from 13 residues.

This sequence joins TRBV20-1 and TRBJ2-7; 8 positions match TRBD1. This CDR3 contains 15 residues. The V segment lost 6 bases and the J segment 2 bases; nucleotides outside the gene matches: 12. Germline assignment: CDR1 DFQATT and CDR2 SNEGSKA (reference sequence). CDR3 nucleotide sequence: TGCAGTGCAACGACAGGGGTAGCTGGGGCCTACGAGCAGTACTTC. Translation gives CSATTGVAGAYEQYF.

The chain combines TRBV20-1 with TRBJ2-3, with 12 bases lining up with TRBD2. The trim removed 0 bases at V and 3 bases at J, leaving 7 bases unmatched. CDR1 DFQATT and CDR2 SNEGSKA come from the germline V gene (reference sequence). The CDR3 consists of 17 residues. CDR3 residues: CSARERLAGGPTDTQYF. For the CDR3, the DNA is TGCAGTGCTAGAGAACGGCTAGCGGGGGGGCCAACAGATACGCAGTATTTT.

This sequence joins TRBV20-1 and TRBJ2-3, with D tentatively TRBD2 (5 bases). The CDR3 totals 15 residues. Germline CDR1 DFQATT, CDR2 SNEGSKA (reference sequence). V was shortened by 0 bases and J by 0 bases, with 10 bases between the two germline ends. Here the CDR3 DNA reads TGCAGTGCTAGAGATGGACGGGGTAGCACAGATACGCAGTATTTT. Translation: CSARDGRGSTDTQYF.

This clonotype came up a few times. The chain joins TRBV9 to TRBJ2-7; D call uncertain. Germline assignment: CDR1 SGDLS and CDR2 YYNGEE. Trimming left V 3 bases short and J 7 bases short, with 14 bases between. The CDR3 is 13 residues long. The CDR3 coding sequence is TGTGCCAGCAGCGAACTCTTGGTCGGGGAGCAGTACTTC. It is translated as CASSELLVGEQYF.

This clonotype was seen more than once but under ten times. The rearrangement joins TRBV20-1 to TRBJ2-5; D not resolved. The CDR3 runs 12 residues. Germline loops: CDR1 DFQATT, CDR2 SNEGSKA (reference sequence). V was shortened by 3 bases and J by 3 bases, with 8 bases between the two germline ends. The CDR3 sequence: CSARVMKETQYF. DNA of the CDR3: TGCAGTGCTAGGGTTATGAAAGAGACCCAGTACTTC.

This clonotype was seen only a few times. This chain links TRBV5-1 with TRBJ2-1; 8 bases match TRBD2. The J segment lost 2 bases and the V segment lost 0 bases, leaving 4 bases of the junction unmatched. The length of the CDR3 is 16 residues. The V gene's germline CDR1 is SGHRS and CDR2 YFSETQ. The CDR3 bases are TGCGCCAGCAGCTTGGGTGCGGGGGGAACCTACAATGAGCAGTTCTTC. Translated, it gives CASSLGAGGTYNEQFF.

This clonotype showed up many times. The chain carries TRBV7-2 and TRBJ2-7, with 7 bases matching TRBD2. The CDR3 runs to 15 residues. Per germline, CDR1 SGHTA and CDR2 FQGNSA. J was trimmed by 0 bases and V by 1 base; bases with no gene match: 3. This CDR3 is CASSLGLAGSYEQYF. CDR3 bases: TGTGCCAGCAGCTTAGGTTTAGCGGGCTCCTACGAGCAGTACTTC.

This chain connects TRBV3-1 to TRBJ1-1, with D tentatively TRBD1 (5 bases). The CDR3 length is 16 residues. V lost 0 bases, J lost 2 bases, and 13 bases lay in between. CDR1 and CDR2 from the germline V gene are LGHDT and YNNKEL (reference sequence). CDR3 sequence reads: CASSQERIGVNTEAFF. The CDR3 DNA is TGTGCCAGCAGCCAAGAAAGGATAGGGGTAAACACTGAAGCTTTCTTT.

The rearrangement links TRBV5-1 to TRBJ1-1; 9 bases map to TRBD1. The germline V gene encodes CDR1 SGHRS and CDR2 YFSETQ. The CDR3 loop spans 12 amino acids. Trimming removed 2 bases from V and 9 bases from J; junction bases left unmatched: 2. CDR3 region: CASSFGQGKAFF. The CDR3 DNA follows: TGCGCCAGCAGCTTCGGACAGGGGAAAGCTTTCTTT. Together with reference TRBV5-1 and TRBJ1-1, the CDR3 gives the full variable domain: KAGVTQTPRYLIKTRGQQVTLSCSPISGHRSVSWYQQTPGQGLQFLFEYFSETQRNKGNFPGRFSGRQFSNSRSEMNVSTLELGDSALYLCASSFGQGKAFFGQGTRLTVV.

This clonotype was recorded at least ten times. CDR3 sequence (DNA): TGTGCCAGCAGTTTAGTTGCAGTCCTGGAGACCCAGTACTTC. Translation: CASSLVAVLETQYF. The chain links TRBV12-3 or TRBV12-4 to TRBJ2-5; no firm D call. CDR3 length: 14 amino acids. V lost 1 base to trimming and J lost 5 bases, with 11 bases between them.

This clonotype was detected only a few times. This sequence joins TRBV25-1 and TRBJ1-2; 7 nucleotides align to TRBD1. With 4 bases clipped from V and 5 bases from J, the junction kept 10 bases outside the gene matches. The length of the CDR3 is 15 residues. CDR1 is MGHDK and CDR2 is SYGVNS in the germline V gene. CDR3 coding DNA: TGTGCCAGCAGTGCCGCCGGGACAGTCGCGTATGGCTACACCTTC. This codes for CASSAAGTVAYGYTF.

V and J are TRBV29-1 and TRBJ2-4; weak D call: TRBD2 (7 bases). Germline assignment: CDR1 SQVTM and CDR2 ANQGSEA. This CDR3 region has 13 residues. Deletions cut 7 bases from V and 7 bases from J, with 17 bases between. CDR3 protein: CSAPLGGGNIQYF. In DNA, the CDR3 is TGCAGCGCTCCCTTAGGGGGAGGGAACATTCAGTACTTC.

The chain is built from TRBV20-1 and TRBJ2-3; D unclear. The CDR3 sequence is 12 residues long. The V gene's germline CDR1 is DFQATT and CDR2 SNEGSKA (reference sequence). Trimming stripped 4 bases from V and 3 bases from J, with 8 bases between. CDR3 residues: CSAILGTDTQYF. DNA of the CDR3: TGCAGTGCTATCCTCGGGACAGATACGCAGTATTTT.

As DNA, the CDR3 is TGCAGTGCTGGATCCGTTCGGGATGGCTACACCTTC. Translating it yields CSAGSVRDGYTF. The J gene is TRBJ1-2, the V gene TRBV20-1; D is uncertain. This CDR3 comprises 12 residues. Per the germline V gene, CDR1 is DFQATT and CDR2 is SNEGSKA (reference sequence). Trimming left V 5 bases short and J 6 bases short, with 13 bases between.

CDR3 sequence reads: CASASGRTRNNEQFF. CDR3 DNA: TGCGCCAGTGCTTCGGGGCGGACCCGAAACAATGAGCAGTTCTTC. This sequence joins TRBV10-2 and TRBJ2-1; TRBD1 or TRBD2 may be the D gene (5 bases each). Per germline, CDR1 WSHSY and CDR2 SAAADI. The ends were cut back, 9 bases at V and 5 bases at J, with 20 bases in the middle. The CDR3 is 15 amino acids.

The rearrangement joins TRBV20-1 to TRBJ2-1; 8 nucleotides line up with TRBD2. The germline gives CDR1 DFQATT, CDR2 SNEGSKA (reference sequence). The length of the CDR3 is 17 residues. The CDR3 reads CSFGGAGGLSSYNEQFF. CDR3 bases: TGCAGCTTCGGGGGGGCGGGAGGTCTCAGCTCCTACAATGAGCAGTTCTTC.

The genes are TRBV5-1 and TRBJ2-7; D is unclear. Germline loops: CDR1 SGHRS, CDR2 YFSETQ. This CDR3 spans 13 amino acids. Trimming stripped 4 bases from V and 3 bases from J, with 11 bases between. This chain's CDR3 is CASSPLSLYEQYF. The CDR3 DNA reads TGCGCCAGCAGCCCCCTTTCTCTCTACGAGCAGTACTTC.

The chain couples TRBV6-1 to TRBJ1-1, with TRBD1 matching 7 bases. J was trimmed by 8 bases and V by 5 bases; bases with no gene match: 8. The CDR3 has 13 amino acids. From germline, CDR1 is MNHNS and CDR2 SASEGT. This CDR3 is CASSLSATGEAFF. The CDR3 coding sequence is TGTGCCAGCAGTCTGTCCGCGACAGGGGAAGCTTTCTTT.

The J gene is TRBJ2-3, the V gene TRBV20-1; TRBD2 agrees at 14 bases. This CDR3 is 14 amino acids long. Germline CDR1 and CDR2: DFQATT and SNEGSKA (reference sequence). J was trimmed by 5 bases and V by 5 bases; bases with no gene match: 3. CDR3 sequence reads: CSADGLAGGDTQYF. As DNA, the CDR3 is TGCAGTGCTGACGGACTAGCGGGGGGAGATACGCAGTATTTT.

The V and J genes are TRBV12-3 or TRBV12-4 and TRBJ1-1; TRBD1 is a possible D gene (5 bases). The V and J ends lost 7 bases and 0 bases respectively, with 15 bases between them. The CDR3 runs to 15 residues. CDR3 in amino acids: CASTGGVYMNTEAFF. The CDR3 DNA follows: TGTGCCAGCACCGGGGGTGTGTACATGAACACTGAAGCTTTCTTT.

The chain is built from TRBV7-9 and TRBJ2-7; D unresolved. The V gene lost 1 base and the J gene lost 6 bases, with 7 bases spanning the gap. This CDR3 region has 12 residues. Germline CDR1 is SEHNR and CDR2 is FQNEAQ (reference sequence). This chain's CDR3 is CASSLEVGEQYF. In DNA, the CDR3 is TGTGCCAGCAGCTTAGAGGTCGGCGAGCAGTACTTC.

The V call is TRBV20-1, the J call TRBJ1-1; 8 bases align to TRBD1. The CDR3 is 15 amino acids. With V trimmed by 3 bases and J by 1 base, 7 bases remained unmatched. Germline V CDR1 and CDR2: DFQATT, SNEGSKA (reference sequence). The CDR3 here is CSARGYRGWNTEAFF. CDR3 bases: TGCAGTGCTAGGGGATACAGGGGGTGGAACACTGAAGCTTTCTTT.

This clonotype was found a few times. The chain joins TRBV5-6 to TRBJ2-1; D is undetermined. CDR3 size: 13 residues. V gave up 0 bases and J gave up 8 bases, with 9 bases separating them. Germline values: CDR1 SGHDT, CDR2 YYEEEE. The CDR3 coding sequence is TGTGCCAGCAGCTTGGGCCGTTTCGATGAGCAGTTCTTC. It translates to CASSLGRFDEQFF.

V and J are TRBV2 and TRBJ1-2; unclear D gene. This CDR3 is 12 amino acids long. CDR1 and CDR2 from the germline V gene are SNHLY and FYNNEI. The germline V and J ends were trimmed by 2 bases and 4 bases, with 5 bases remaining between them. CDR3 loop: CASSEWLYGYTF. The CDR3 DNA reads as TGTGCCAGCAGTGAATGGCTCTATGGCTACACCTTC.

At least ten counts were recorded for this clonotype. The chain links TRBV5-6 to TRBJ2-1, with TRBD2 as a possible D gene (7 bases). Germline V gene lookup returns CDR1 SGHDT and CDR2 YYEEEE. This CDR3 region has 15 residues. Trimming cost V 4 bases and J 6 bases, with 17 bases left between them. CDR3 sequence: CASSLPGEGFNEQFF. The CDR3 region has the DNA TGTGCCAGCAGCCTGCCAGGGGAGGGCTTCAATGAGCAGTTCTTC.

This clonotype has more than one count but fewer than ten. The chain couples TRBV10-3 to TRBJ2-3; tentatively, D is TRBD1 or TRBD2 (5 bases each). Trimming cost V 6 bases and J 0 bases, with 10 bases left between them. Per germline, CDR1 ENHRY and CDR2 SYGVKD. This CDR3 is 14 amino acids long. The CDR3 sequence: CAIRGPDSTDTQYF. For the CDR3, the DNA is TGTGCCATCAGGGGACCGGATAGCACAGATACGCAGTATTTT.